The T cell receptor beta chain under discussion was sequenced for a study of T cells in Graves' hyperthyroidism and ophthalmopathy. TCR beta CDR3 regions were amplified from RNA transcripts. First-round RT-PCR of the TCR CDR3 relied on the HTBI primer set. Using its own MiXCR run on the multiplex PCR reads, TCRdb lists one record per CDR3 protein. The data contain roughly 250,000 distinct CDR3 sequences, less than 15% of them seen just once; the ten biggest clones take up about 14%. The V gene end was trimmed by 5 bases and the J gene end by 4 bases; junction bases not matched to a gene: 13. Germline loops: CDR1 MNHNS, CDR2 SASEGT. There are 18 residues in the CDR3. This clonotype was counted many times.

The chain uses TRBV6-1 and TRBJ2-6, with 8 bases identical to TRBD2. Sequencing input: blood. The source of this sequence is a woman aged 40 to 55 with Graves' hyperthyroidism that later progressed to Graves' ophthalmopathy. The CDR3 loop is CASSSIAGITRGANVLTF. Here the CDR3 DNA reads TGTGCCAGCAGTTCTATAGCGGGAATTACCCGCGGGGCCAACGTCCTGACTTTC.